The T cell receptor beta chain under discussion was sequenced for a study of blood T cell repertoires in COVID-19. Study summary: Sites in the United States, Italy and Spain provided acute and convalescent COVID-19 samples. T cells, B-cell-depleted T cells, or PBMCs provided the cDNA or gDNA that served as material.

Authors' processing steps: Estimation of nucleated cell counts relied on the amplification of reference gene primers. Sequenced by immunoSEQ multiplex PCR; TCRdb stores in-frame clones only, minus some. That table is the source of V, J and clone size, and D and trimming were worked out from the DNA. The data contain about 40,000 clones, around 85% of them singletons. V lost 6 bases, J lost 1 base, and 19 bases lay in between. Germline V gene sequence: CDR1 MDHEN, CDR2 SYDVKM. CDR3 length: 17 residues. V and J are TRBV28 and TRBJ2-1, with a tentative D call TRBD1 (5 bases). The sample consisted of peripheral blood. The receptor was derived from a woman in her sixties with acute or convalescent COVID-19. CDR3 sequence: CASSPVPSGMSYNEQFF. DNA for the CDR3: TGTGCCAGCAGCCCGGTCCCATCAGGGATGTCCTACAATGAGCAGTTCTTC.